The clone carrying this T cell receptor (beta chain) was counted a few times. This entry is derived from a study of T cells after yellow fever vaccination. 5'RACE template switching added a universal primer site and UMIs to TCR cDNA. One entry per CDR3 protein results from TCRdb running MiXCR on the 5' RACE reads. The sample records about 500,000 distinct CDR3 sequences, roughly 17% being singletons. The CDR3 sequence is 16 residues long. CDR1 SGHDT and CDR2 YYEEEE come from the germline V gene. The germline V and J ends were trimmed by 1 base and 5 bases, with 18 bases remaining between them. This receptor was identified in a man younger than 35 who received the YFV17D yellow fever vaccine. This chain uses TRBV5-6 with TRBJ1-2, with D possibly being TRBD1 (6 bases). The sample here was PBMCs, taken about 5 days after the first yellow fever vaccination. The CDR3 protein is CASSLNAGRGGYGYTF. DNA for the CDR3: TGTGCCAGCAGCTTGAATGCGGGGAGAGGGGGTTATGGCTACACCTTC.